This TCR beta chain emerged from a study of tumor and adjacent non-tumor tissue in lung cancer (dated by TCRdb to between 2018 and 2020). About the study as a whole: By cancer type, the cohort comprised some 13 adenocarcinoma patients, a couple of squamous cell carcinoma patients and 1 small cell lung cancer patient. Around 30 paired specimens, one tumor and one normal lung sample per patient, were profiled by TCRbeta CDR3 sequencing. The approximately 15 enrolled patients, of whom about 10 were men and 5 were women, were aged about 31 to 85 years and were diagnosed with TNM stage I to III disease. Using bulk TCRbeta repertoires from 15 lung cancer patients, the study set lung tumor tissue side by side with matched distant non-tumor lung tissue. In total, sequencing yielded 130,000,000 or so productive TCRbeta reads, which works out to an average of approximately 4 million reads per sample. General findings and caveats noted by the study authors: TCR diversity was significantly higher in younger patients, and greater tumor TCR diversity was associated with shorter overall survival and shorter disease-free survival. Only about 16 patients were included in the cohort, and the need for larger samples and more detailed clinical data was noted by the authors. The methods do not name the sequencing platform or mention unique molecular identifiers. A significantly larger cumulative share of the repertoire was made up by the top 100 clones in normal lung than in tumor tissue. TCR diversity (inverse Simpson) was significantly higher in tumor than in normal lung tissue (approximately 400 vs 170, P = 0.0075, Mann-Whitney U test). Peripheral blood was not sequenced, so blood TCRbeta repertoires in these lung cancer patients were not examined.

The germline V gene provides CDR1 LGHNA and CDR2 YSLEER. The CDR3 spans 16 residues, from the cysteine through the phenylalanine. The retained sequence is limited to the CDR3, 48 bases, with the frame set at the first base. Receptors were amplified or captured by multiplex PCR. Sequencer: Illumina HiSeq 2500. TCRbeta libraries were constructed through three rounds of nested PCR with primers (Table S4) according to protocols adapted from ARM-PCR. Before sequencing, PCR products of 200-500 bp were cut from the gel and purified using the QIAquick gel extraction kit. On the authors' methods: Trimmomatic was used to clean the reads, FLASH was used to merge the reads into complete CDR3 sequences, and MiTCR was used to assign the reads to V(D)J germline segments. VDJtools was used to compute clonal diversity as the inverse Simpson's index. Productive reads were defined as in-frame sequences without a premature stop codon. TCRdb cleaned the public reads at Q25 with fastp, built clones with MiXCR and kept in-frame beta chains. Each entry merges the rows of one CDR3 protein and shows their most common DNA and genes. These V and J calls are TCRdb output, not the study's own analysis. The sample has more than 85,000 distinct CDR3 sequences on record, 62% of them singletons. The ten largest make up around 20% of the sample.

RNA was isolated from bulk, unsorted tissue, and RNA quality was assessed with a NanoDrop ND-1000 and an Agilent 2100. Normal lung samples were distant non-tumor tissue taken more than 3 cm from the tumor edge. The donors were newly diagnosed lung cancer patients admitted for thoracic surgery in China from August to November 2014 who had not received prior chemotherapy. The study excluded patients who had received radiotherapy or chemotherapy before or who had another cancer at the same time. Pieces of surgical tissue measuring roughly 1-2.1 cm3 were kept in RNAlater solution and held at -80 degrees C until needed. This clonotype has a handful of counts. The antigen this receptor binds is unknown. One junction end disagrees with the germline gene, perhaps due to a read error.

The sequenced material came from distant non-tumor lung tissue. Recombination connected TRBV4-3 to TRBJ2-3; the D gene is perhaps TRBD2, on 6 matching bases. This sequence originates from a man between 60 and 70 years old with non-small cell lung cancer. The CDR3 in this case is CATSQGGGPGTDTQYF. In nucleotide form, the sequence is TGCGCCACCAGCCAAGGTGGAGGGCCTGGCACAGATACGCAGTACTTT.